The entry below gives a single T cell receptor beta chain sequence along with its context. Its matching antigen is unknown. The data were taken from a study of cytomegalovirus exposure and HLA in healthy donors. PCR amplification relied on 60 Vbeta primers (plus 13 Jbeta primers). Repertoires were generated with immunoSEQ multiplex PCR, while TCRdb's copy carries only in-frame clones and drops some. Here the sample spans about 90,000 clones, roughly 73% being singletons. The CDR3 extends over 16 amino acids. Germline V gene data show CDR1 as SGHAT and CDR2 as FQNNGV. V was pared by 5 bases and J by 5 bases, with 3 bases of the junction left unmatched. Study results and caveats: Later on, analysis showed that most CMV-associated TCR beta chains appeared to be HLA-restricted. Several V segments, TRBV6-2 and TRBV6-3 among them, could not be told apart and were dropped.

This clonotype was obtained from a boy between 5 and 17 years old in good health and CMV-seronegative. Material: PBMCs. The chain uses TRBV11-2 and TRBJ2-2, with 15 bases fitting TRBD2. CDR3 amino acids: CASSLGLAGGTGELFF. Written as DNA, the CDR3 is TGTGCCAGCAGCCTTGGACTAGCGGGAGGGACCGGGGAGCTGTTTTTT.